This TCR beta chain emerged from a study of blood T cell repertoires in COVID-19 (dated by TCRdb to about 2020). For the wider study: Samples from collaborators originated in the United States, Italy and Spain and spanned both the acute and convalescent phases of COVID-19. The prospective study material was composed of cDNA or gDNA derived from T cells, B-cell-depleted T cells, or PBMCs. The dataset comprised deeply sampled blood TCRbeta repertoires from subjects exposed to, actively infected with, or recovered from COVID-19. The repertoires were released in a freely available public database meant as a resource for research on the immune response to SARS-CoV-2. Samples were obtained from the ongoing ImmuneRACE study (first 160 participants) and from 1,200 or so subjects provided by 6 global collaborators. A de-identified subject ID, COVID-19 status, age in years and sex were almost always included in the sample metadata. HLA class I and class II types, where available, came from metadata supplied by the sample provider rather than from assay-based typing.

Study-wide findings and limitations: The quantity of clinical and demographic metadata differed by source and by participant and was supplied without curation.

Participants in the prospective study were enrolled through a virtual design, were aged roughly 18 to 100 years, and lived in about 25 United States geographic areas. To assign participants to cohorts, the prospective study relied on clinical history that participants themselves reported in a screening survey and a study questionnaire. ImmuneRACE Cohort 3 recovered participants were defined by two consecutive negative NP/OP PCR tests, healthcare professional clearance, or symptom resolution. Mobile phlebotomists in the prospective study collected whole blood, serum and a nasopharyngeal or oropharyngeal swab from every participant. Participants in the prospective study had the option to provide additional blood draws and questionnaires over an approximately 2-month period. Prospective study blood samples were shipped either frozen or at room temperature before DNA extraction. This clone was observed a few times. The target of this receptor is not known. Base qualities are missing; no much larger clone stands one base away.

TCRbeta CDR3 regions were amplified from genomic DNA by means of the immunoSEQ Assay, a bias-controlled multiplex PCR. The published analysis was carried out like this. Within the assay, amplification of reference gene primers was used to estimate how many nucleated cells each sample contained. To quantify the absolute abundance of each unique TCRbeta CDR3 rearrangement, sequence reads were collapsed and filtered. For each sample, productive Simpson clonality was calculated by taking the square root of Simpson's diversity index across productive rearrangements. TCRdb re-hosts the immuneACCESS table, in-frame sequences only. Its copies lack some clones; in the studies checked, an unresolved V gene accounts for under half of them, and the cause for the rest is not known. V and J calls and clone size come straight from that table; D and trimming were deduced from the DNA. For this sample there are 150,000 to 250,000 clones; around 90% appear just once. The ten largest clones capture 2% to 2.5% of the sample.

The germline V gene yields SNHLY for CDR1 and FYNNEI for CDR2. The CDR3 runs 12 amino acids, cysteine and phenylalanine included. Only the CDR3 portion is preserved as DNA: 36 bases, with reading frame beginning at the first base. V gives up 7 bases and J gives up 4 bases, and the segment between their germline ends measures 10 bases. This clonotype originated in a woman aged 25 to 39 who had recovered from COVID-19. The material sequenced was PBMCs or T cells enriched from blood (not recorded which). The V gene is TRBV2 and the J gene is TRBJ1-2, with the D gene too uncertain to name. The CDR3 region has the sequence CASTSRSYGYTF. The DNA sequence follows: TGTGCCAGCACGAGTAGGAGCTATGGCTACACCTTC.